Shown below are 14 T cell receptor beta chains from a single sample sequenced in a study of blood T cells in healthy people across ages. The authors ran a second PCR of roughly 6 to 11 cycles using a sample-barcoded 5' primer and a J-beta primer mix. In TCRdb, the 5' RACE reads were re-called with MiXCR into one record per CDR3 protein. This table has nearly 1 million distinct CDR3 sequences, 45% to 60% appearing once. What was sequenced was blood. The receptors stem from a woman in her sixties in good health.

This chain uses TRBV10-3 with TRBJ1-1; 8 nucleotides align to TRBD1. Germline lookup yields CDR1 ENHRY and CDR2 SYGVKD. The CDR3 loop spans 14 amino acids. The trim removed 10 bases at V and 5 bases at J, leaving 12 bases unmatched. The CDR3 DNA sequence: TGTGCCACCCAGGACAGGGTCGAAAGTACTGAAGCTTTCTTT. This gives the protein CATQDRVESTEAFF.

The chain links TRBV20-1 to TRBJ2-5; possible D gene TRBD2, 6 bases. This CDR3 has 15 amino acids. From germline, CDR1 is DFQATT and CDR2 SNEGSKA (reference sequence). The V end was cut by 6 bases, the J end by 3 bases, with 20 bases between. As DNA, the CDR3 is TGCAGTGCGGGACTCCGGGAGTCGGCAAAAGAGACCCAGTACTTC. This gives the protein CSAGLRESAKETQYF.

The CDR3 region is CASRETDRPNSPLHF. DNA for the CDR3: TGTGCCAGCAGAGAGACGGACAGGCCGAATTCACCCCTCCACTTT. The rearrangement links TRBV2 to TRBJ1-6; 7 bases line up with TRBD1. This CDR3 region has 15 residues. The germline V gene has CDR1 SNHLY and CDR2 FYNNEI. The J segment lost 7 bases and the V segment lost 6 bases, leaving 9 bases of the junction unmatched.

The chain has TRBV21-1 and TRBJ2-3; the table's D gene call, TRBD1, was not cross checked with the DNA. TRBV21-1 is designated a pseudogene. This CDR3 has 19 amino acids. CDR3 region: CASSRKVIDRDRDTDTQYF. In nucleotides, the CDR3 is TGTGCCAGCAGCAGAAAAGTGATAGACCGGGACAGGGACACAGATACGCAGTATTTT.

The CDR3 DNA sequence: TGTGCCAGCAGTCCGATACTCTCTGGGGCCAACGTCCTGACTTTC. Translation gives CASSPILSGANVLTF. The chain uses TRBV28 and TRBJ2-6, with D unclear. The CDR3 is 15 amino acids. V was clipped by 5 bases and J by 0 bases, with 8 bases between them. Germline lookup yields CDR1 MDHEN and CDR2 SYDVKM.

In DNA, the CDR3 is TGTGCCAGCAGTCCTCTGACGAGTGAGGAGCAGTTCTTC. Its protein product is CASSPLTSEEQFF. The genes are TRBV12-3 or TRBV12-4 and TRBJ2-1; no reliable D call. The CDR3 is 13 amino acids. Trimming removed 5 bases at V and 10 bases at J, with 15 bases between.

V and J are TRBV4-1 and TRBJ2-1; TRBD2 might be the D (6 bases). The CDR3 consists of 15 residues. CDR1 is MGHRA and CDR2 is YSYEKL in the germline V gene. Between the trimmed V and J ends, which lost 4 bases and 2 bases, there was a span of 12 bases. CDR3 in amino acids: CASSPPAGPYNEQFF. Written as DNA, the CDR3 is TGCGCCAGCAGCCCCCCCGCGGGGCCCTACAATGAGCAGTTCTTC.

This chain joins TRBV3-1 and TRBJ2-5; no reliable D call. Matching the DNA end better, TRBJ2-7 makes the J call doubtful. Germline loops: CDR1 LGHDT, CDR2 YNNKEL (reference sequence). The CDR3 contains 14 residues. CDR3 in amino acids: CASSQEGDLYEQYF. The DNA for the CDR3 is TGTGCCAGCAGCCAAGAAGGAGACTTGTACGAGCAGTACTTC.

The sample holds a few counts of this clonotype. This chain connects TRBV7-2 to TRBJ2-5; tentative D call: TRBD2 (5 bases). Trimming cost V 5 bases and J 3 bases, with 19 bases left between them. The CDR3 consists of 16 residues. Germline V gene data show CDR1 as SGHTA and CDR2 as FQGNSA. The DNA for the CDR3 is TGTGCCAGCAGCATCCTACGGGGTGGAAGAAAAGAGACCCAGTACTTC. Translated: CASSILRGGRKETQYF.

This chain links TRBV10-3 with TRBJ2-3; TRBD1 agrees at 7 bases. From germline, CDR1 is ENHRY and CDR2 SYGVKD. Trimming cost V 3 bases and J 4 bases; bases outside gene matches: 10. The CDR3 has 16 residues. CDR3 nucleotide sequence: TGTGCCATCAGTGACTGGACAGGCGATCGACCAGATACGCAGTATTTT. Encoded protein: CAISDWTGDRPDTQYF.

V usage is TRBV21-1 and J usage is TRBJ2-2; the listed D gene, TRBD1, was not tested against the DNA. TRBV21-1 is a known pseudogene. The CDR3 runs to 16 residues. CDR3 in amino acids: CASSDDRGRAGGELFF. Written as DNA, the CDR3 is TGTGCCAGCAGCGACGACAGGGGGCGGGCTGGCGGGGAGCTGTTTTTT.

The chain is built from TRBV25-1 and TRBJ1-5; 10 bases map to TRBD1. The CDR3 covers 15 residues. V trimming: 5 bases; J trimming: 3 bases; junction bases outside the gene matches: 4. Germline CDR1 reads MGHDK; CDR2 reads SYGVNS. The CDR3 protein is CASSPTGGLNQPQHF. In DNA, the CDR3 is TGTGCCAGCAGTCCGACAGGGGGCCTCAATCAGCCCCAGCATTTT.

V gene TRBV7-2 combines with J gene TRBJ2-5, with 8 bases identical to TRBD1. CDR3 length equals 16 residues. CDR1 and CDR2 from the germline V gene are SGHTA and FQGNSA. Trimming cost V 6 bases and J 1 base; bases outside gene matches: 10. In nucleotides, the CDR3 is TGTGCCAGCAGTCCAGGGGCAGGGGGCTCCCAAGAGACCCAGTACTTC. This codes for CASSPGAGGSQETQYF.

In nucleotides, the CDR3 is TGTGCCAGCAGCTTTACCGGGACAGGGGCCTACGAGCAGTACTTC. It yields the protein CASSFTGTGAYEQYF. The chain has TRBV5-5 and TRBJ2-7; 10 positions agree with TRBD1. Germline V gene lookup returns CDR1 SGHKS and CDR2 YYEKEE (reference sequence). The V gene end was trimmed by 2 bases and the J gene end by 2 bases; junction bases not matched to a gene: 4. The CDR3 contains 15 residues.